This T cell receptor beta chain was sequenced for a study of cytomegalovirus exposure and HLA in healthy donors. PCR used 60 Vbeta primers and 13 Jbeta primers. Clones were sequenced by immunoSEQ multiplex PCR, and TCRdb holds only the in-frame ones, with some missing. Of under 110,000 clones in the sample, approximately 72% were seen once. Study observations and caveats: The study recorded over 150 TCR beta chains that were cytomegalovirus-associated. Rare TCR sequences dominated, though some public TCRs recurred in many donors.

This clone was recorded once. Its antigen is currently unknown. CDR3 length equals 14 residues. CDR1 is GTSNPN, CDR2 SVGIG, per germline (reference sequence). Trimming shortened V by 3 bases and J by 1 base, and 12 bases separated the two germline ends. The gene calls are TRBV30 and TRBJ1-1, with D unresolved. What was sequenced was PBMCs. The clonotype comes from a woman aged 40 to 50 in good health and CMV-seronegative. CDR3: CAWSLGVGNTEAFF. CDR3 in DNA: TGTGCCTGGAGCCTCGGGGTGGGGAACACTGAAGCTTTCTTT.